The 13 T cell receptor beta chains listed next were all sequenced from one sample in a study of shared clonotypes between healthy human individuals. TCRdb's copy holds only in-frame clones and misses some; the assay was immunoSEQ multiplex PCR. The sample lists some 1,600,000 clones; around 98% were seen once. The sequenced sample consisted of naive CD4+ T cells sorted from blood. Specified subset: CD45RA+ positively selected. These receptors were taken from a man aged 25 to 45 in good health.

As regards this clone: A read error may produce the germline difference seen at one junction end. The chain links TRBV19 to TRBJ2-7; D is unresolved. CDR1 is LNHDA, CDR2 SQIVND, per germline (reference sequence). CDR3 length equals 14 residues. The CDR3 reads CASSLGPPSHEQYF. The CDR3 DNA is TGTGCCAGTAGTCTCGGACCTCCCTCCCACGAGCAGTACTTC.

The CDR3 reads CASSKTGAYSTEAFF. DNA for the CDR3: TGTGCCAGCTCCAAGACAGGGGCCTACAGCACTGAAGCTTTCTTT. This chain links TRBV18 with TRBJ1-1; 8 bases line up with TRBD1. Unmatched junction bases numbered 10, after V lost 6 bases and J lost 4 bases. The CDR3 sequence is 15 residues long. CDR1 is KGHSH and CDR2 is LQKENI in the germline V gene.

This rearrangement joins TRBV7-9 to TRBJ2-5, with 8 bases that match TRBD2. Germline lookup yields CDR1 SEHNR and CDR2 FQNEAQ (reference sequence). The J segment lost 4 bases and the V segment lost 4 bases, leaving 5 bases of the junction unmatched. This CDR3 region has 14 residues. Here the CDR3 DNA reads TGTGCCAGCAGCTCCATCGCGGGAGGAGAGACCCAGTACTTC. Encoded protein: CASSSIAGGETQYF.

The chain has TRBV9 and TRBJ2-7, with TRBD2 matching 7 bases. The germline V gene has CDR1 SGDLS and CDR2 YYNGEE. Trimming removed 2 bases from V and 1 base from J; junction bases left unmatched: 6. The CDR3 spans 15 residues. Written as DNA, the CDR3 is TGTGCCAGCAGCGTTGCCGGGACTACTTCCTACGAGCAGTACTTC. It encodes CASSVAGTTSYEQYF.

The chain employs TRBV18 and TRBJ2-7; 9 bases are a match to TRBD2. The V and J ends lost 4 bases and 3 bases, in that order; junction bases with no gene match: 7. CDR3 length: 15 residues. Germline V lookup: CDR1 KGHSH, CDR2 LQKENI. CDR3 DNA sequence: TGTGCCAGCTCACAGGGACTAGCAGATGGCTACGAGCAGTACTTC. Protein sequence: CASSQGLADGYEQYF. The full variable domain, completed using reference TRBV18 and TRBJ2-7, is NAGVMQNPRHLVRRRGQEARLRCSPMKGHSHVYWYRQLPEEGLKFMVYLQKENIIDESGMPKERFSAEFPKEGPSILRIQQVVRGDSAAYFCASSQGLADGYEQYFGPGTRLTVT.

CDR3 sequence: CATSPQMGFTEAFF. The CDR3 DNA sequence: TGTGCCACCAGCCCCCAGATGGGATTCACTGAAGCTTTCTTT. The chain joins TRBV15 to TRBJ1-1; unclear D gene. The V and J ends lost 5 bases and 4 bases respectively, with 14 bases between them. The CDR3 has 14 amino acids. CDR1 is LNHNV and CDR2 is YYDKDF in the germline V gene (reference sequence).

The chain combines TRBV9 with TRBJ2-1, with D perhaps matching TRBD1 (5 bases). Germline V gives CDR1 SGDLS, CDR2 YYNGEE. CDR3 length: 14 amino acids. V was shortened by 1 base and J by 10 bases, with 15 bases between the two germline ends. CDR3 bases: TGTGCCAGCAGCGTAAGGCTAGGGCGGACAGAGCAGTTCTTC. Protein sequence: CASSVRLGRTEQFF.

The V gene is TRBV11-2, the J gene TRBJ2-1; TRBD2 agrees at 11 bases. V was clipped by 2 bases and J by 4 bases; unmatched bases: 10. Germline assignment: CDR1 SGHAT and CDR2 FQNNGV. The CDR3 is 18 residues long. CDR3 loop: CASSLTLAGGARYNEQFF. CDR3 nucleotide sequence: TGTGCCAGCAGCTTAACTCTAGCGGGAGGCGCGAGATACAATGAGCAGTTCTTC.

This chain joins TRBV5-6 and TRBJ1-5, with D possibly matching TRBD1 (6 bases). V was trimmed by 3 bases and J by 4 bases, leaving 17 bases between them. Looked up from germline, CDR1 is SGHDT and CDR2 is YYEEEE. The CDR3 totals 16 residues. In DNA form, the CDR3 reads TGTGCCAGCAGCTGGAATCAGGGGCTTCGAAATCAGCCCCAGCATTTT. Residues: CASSWNQGLRNQPQHF.

V usage is TRBV2 and J usage is TRBJ2-1; D ambiguous. Trimming removed 3 bases from V and 0 bases from J, with 6 bases in between. The germline V gene has CDR1 SNHLY and CDR2 FYNNEI. This CDR3 comprises 14 residues. CDR3 nucleotide sequence: TGTGCCAGCAGTGATAGCCCCTCCTACAATGAGCAGTTCTTC. Its translation is CASSDSPSYNEQFF.

The rearrangement links TRBV27 to TRBJ2-3; the match to TRBD2 covers 14 bases. Germline CDR1 and CDR2: MNHEY and SMNVEV (reference sequence). V shed 3 bases, J shed 0 bases, and the junction held 5 bases outside the gene matches. This CDR3 comprises 18 residues. CDR3 loop: CASSFGLAGGPSTDTQYF. The CDR3 DNA is TGTGCCAGCAGTTTCGGACTAGCGGGAGGCCCCAGCACAGATACGCAGTATTTT.

The genes are TRBV18 and TRBJ2-3, with 12 bases identical to TRBD2. Trimming at V came to 6 bases and at J to 0 bases, leaving 4 bases not matched to a gene. The CDR3 totals 16 residues. Looked up from germline, CDR1 is KGHSH and CDR2 is LQKENI. Here the CDR3 DNA reads TGTGCCAGCTCCCTAGGGACTAGCGGGAGCACAGATACGCAGTATTTT. Its protein is CASSLGTSGSTDTQYF.

This sequence joins TRBV5-1 and TRBJ2-1; 8 bases line up with TRBD2. CDR3 length equals 14 residues. CDR1 is SGHRS and CDR2 is YFSETQ in the germline V gene. The V and J ends lost 6 bases and 1 base, in that order; junction bases with no gene match: 3. The DNA of the CDR3 is TGCGCCAGCACAGCGGGAGATTCCTACAATGAGCAGTTCTTC. Its protein product is CASTAGDSYNEQFF.